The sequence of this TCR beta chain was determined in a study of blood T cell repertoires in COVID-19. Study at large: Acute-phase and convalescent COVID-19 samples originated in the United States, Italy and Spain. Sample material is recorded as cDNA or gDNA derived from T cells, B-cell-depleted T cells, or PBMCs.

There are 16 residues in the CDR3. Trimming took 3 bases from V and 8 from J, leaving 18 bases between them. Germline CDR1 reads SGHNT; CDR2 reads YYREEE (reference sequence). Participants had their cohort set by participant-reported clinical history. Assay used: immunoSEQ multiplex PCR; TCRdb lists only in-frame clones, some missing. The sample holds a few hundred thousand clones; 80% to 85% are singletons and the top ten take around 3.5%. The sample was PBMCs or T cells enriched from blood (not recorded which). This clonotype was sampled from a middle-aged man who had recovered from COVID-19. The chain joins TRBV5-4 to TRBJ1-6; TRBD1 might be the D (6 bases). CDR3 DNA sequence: TGTGCCAGCAGCTCCGGGGCACACAGGGTCGATTCACCCCTCCACTTT. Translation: CASSSGAHRVDSPLHF.